This TCR beta chain was identified in a study of T and B cells in COVID-19 patients. The CDR3 is made up of 17 amino acids. CDR1 is KGHDR, CDR2 SFDVKD, per germline. The trim removed 1 base at V and 0 bases at J, leaving 5 bases unmatched. TRB was amplified from about 250-500 ng of blood genomic DNA. Multiplex PCR with BIOMED2 TRB-A/B primer pools amplified TRB rearrangements. One entry per CDR3 protein, called by TCRdb with MiXCR from the multiplex PCR reads. This table holds around 10,000 distinct CDR3 sequences, around 34% found once. This clonotype originated in a human donor with active COVID-19. The genes are TRBV24-1 and TRBJ1-5, with TRBD1 matching over 7 bases. The sequencing sample was made of blood. CDR3 sequence: CATSDFPGQYSNQPQHF. In DNA, the CDR3 is TGTGCCACCAGTGATTTTCCGGGACAGTATAGCAATCAGCCCCAGCATTTT.